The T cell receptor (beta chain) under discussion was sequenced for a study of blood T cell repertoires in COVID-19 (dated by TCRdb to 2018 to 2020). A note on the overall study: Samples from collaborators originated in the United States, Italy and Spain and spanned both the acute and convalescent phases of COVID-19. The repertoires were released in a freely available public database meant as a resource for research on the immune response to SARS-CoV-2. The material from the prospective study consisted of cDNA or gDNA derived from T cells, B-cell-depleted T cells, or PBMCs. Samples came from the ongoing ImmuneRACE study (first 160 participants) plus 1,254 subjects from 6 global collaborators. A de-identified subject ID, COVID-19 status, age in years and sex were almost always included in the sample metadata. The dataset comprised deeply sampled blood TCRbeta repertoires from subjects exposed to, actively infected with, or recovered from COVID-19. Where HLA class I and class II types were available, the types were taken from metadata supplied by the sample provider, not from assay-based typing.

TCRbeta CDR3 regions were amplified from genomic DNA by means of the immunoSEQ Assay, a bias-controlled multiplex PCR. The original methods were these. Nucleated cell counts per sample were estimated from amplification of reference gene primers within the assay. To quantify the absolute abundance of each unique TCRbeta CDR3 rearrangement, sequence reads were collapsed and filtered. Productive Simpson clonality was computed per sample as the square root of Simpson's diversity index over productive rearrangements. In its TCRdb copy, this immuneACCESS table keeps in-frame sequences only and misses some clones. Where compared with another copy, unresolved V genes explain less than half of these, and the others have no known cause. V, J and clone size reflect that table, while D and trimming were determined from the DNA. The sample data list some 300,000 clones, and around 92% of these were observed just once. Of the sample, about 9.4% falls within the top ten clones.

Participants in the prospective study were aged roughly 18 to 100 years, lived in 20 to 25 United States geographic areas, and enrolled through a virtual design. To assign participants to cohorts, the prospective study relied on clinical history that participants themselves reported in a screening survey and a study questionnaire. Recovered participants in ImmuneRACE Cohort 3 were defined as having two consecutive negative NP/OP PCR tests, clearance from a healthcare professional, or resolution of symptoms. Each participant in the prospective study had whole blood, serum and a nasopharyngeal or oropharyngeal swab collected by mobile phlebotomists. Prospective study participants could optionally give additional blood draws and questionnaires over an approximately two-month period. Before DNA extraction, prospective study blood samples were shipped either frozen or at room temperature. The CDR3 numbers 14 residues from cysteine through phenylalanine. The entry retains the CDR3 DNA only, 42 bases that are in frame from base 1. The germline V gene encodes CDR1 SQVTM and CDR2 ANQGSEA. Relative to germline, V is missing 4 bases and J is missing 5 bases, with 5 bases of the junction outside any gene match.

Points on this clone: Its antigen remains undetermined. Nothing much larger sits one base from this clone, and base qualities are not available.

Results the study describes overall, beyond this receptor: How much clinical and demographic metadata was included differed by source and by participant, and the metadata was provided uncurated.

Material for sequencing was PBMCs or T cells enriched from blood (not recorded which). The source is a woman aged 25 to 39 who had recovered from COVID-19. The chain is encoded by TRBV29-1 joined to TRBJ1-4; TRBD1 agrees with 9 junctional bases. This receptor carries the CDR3 CSVGTGTGNEKLFF. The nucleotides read TGCAGCGTTGGAACCGGGACAGGGAATGAAAAACTGTTTTTT.